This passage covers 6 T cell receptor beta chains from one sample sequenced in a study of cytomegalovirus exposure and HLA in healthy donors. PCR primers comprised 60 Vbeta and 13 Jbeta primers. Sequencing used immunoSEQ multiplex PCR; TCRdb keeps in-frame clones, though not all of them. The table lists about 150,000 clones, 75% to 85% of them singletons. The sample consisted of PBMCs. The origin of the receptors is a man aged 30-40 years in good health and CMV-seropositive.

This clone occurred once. CDR3 protein: CASREGGDTQYF. DNA of the CDR3: TGCGCCAGCAGAGAGGGAGGGGATACGCAGTATTTT. The chain couples TRBV5-1 to TRBJ2-3; 7 bases fit TRBD2. The junction had 3 bases not matched to a gene; V was cut back by 5 bases and J by 6 bases. CDR1 SGHRS and CDR2 YFSETQ come from the germline V gene. The CDR3 totals 12 residues.

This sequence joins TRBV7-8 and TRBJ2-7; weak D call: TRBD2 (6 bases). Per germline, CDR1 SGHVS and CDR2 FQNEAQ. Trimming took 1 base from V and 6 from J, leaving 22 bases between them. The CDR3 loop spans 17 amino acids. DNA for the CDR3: TGTGCCAGCAGCTTAGTCATGGCCAGCGGGCTTCAGGTCGAGCAGTACTTC. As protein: CASSLVMASGLQVEQYF.

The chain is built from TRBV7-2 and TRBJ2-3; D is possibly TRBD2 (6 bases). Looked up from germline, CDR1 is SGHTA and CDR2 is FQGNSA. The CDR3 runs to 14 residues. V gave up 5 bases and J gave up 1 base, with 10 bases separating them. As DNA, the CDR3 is TGTGCCAGCAGCCGGGGACTTCGCACAGATACGCAGTATTTT. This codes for CASSRGLRTDTQYF.

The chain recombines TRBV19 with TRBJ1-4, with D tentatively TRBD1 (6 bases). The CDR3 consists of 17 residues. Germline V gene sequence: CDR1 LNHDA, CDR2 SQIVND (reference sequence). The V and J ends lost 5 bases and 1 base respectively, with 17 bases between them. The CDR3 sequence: CASSDGAQGGTNEKLFF. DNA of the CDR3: TGTGCCAGTAGTGATGGGGCACAAGGGGGAACTAATGAAAAACTGTTTTTT. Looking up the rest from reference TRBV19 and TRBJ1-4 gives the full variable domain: DGGITQSPKYLFRKEGQNVTLSCEQNLNHDAMYWYRQDPGQGLRLIYYSQIVNDFQKGDIAEGYSVSREKKESFPLTVTSAQKNPTAFYLCASSDGAQGGTNEKLFFGSGTQLSVL.

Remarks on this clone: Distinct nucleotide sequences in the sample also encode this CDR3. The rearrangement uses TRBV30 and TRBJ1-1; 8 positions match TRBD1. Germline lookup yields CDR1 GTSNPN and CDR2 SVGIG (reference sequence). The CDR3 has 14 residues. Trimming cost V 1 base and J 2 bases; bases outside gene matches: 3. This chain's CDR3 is CAWSADRVNTEAFF. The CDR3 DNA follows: TGTGCCTGGAGTGCGGACAGGGTAAACACTGAAGCTTTCTTT.

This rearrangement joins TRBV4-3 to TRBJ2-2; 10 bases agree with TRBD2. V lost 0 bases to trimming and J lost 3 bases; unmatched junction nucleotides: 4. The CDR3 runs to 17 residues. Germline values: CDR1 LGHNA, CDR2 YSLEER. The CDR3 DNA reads TGCGCCAGCAGCCAAGATCAAGCGGGGGGGTACACCGGGGAGCTGTTTTTT. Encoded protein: CASSQDQAGGYTGELFF.